These 18 T cell receptor beta chains were all obtained from the same sample, sequenced in a study of somatic mutations in cytotoxic T cells in rheumatoid arthritis. The table came from immunoSEQ multiplex PCR; TCRdb's copy has only in-frame clones and leaves some out. The sample lists 10,000 or so clones, around 77% occurring once. Sequencing was carried out using CD8+ T cells sorted from blood. The receptor source for this set is a man aged 45-65 years in good health.

The chain carries TRBV5-5 and TRBJ2-7, with D perhaps TRBD2 (6 bases). The CDR3 has 14 amino acids. The V gene's germline CDR1 is SGHKS and CDR2 YYEKEE (reference sequence). V lost 4 bases to trimming and J lost 3 bases, with 14 bases between them. The CDR3 DNA reads as TGTGCCAGCAGCCGTACTAGCATATTCTACGAGCAGTACTTC. Translation gives CASSRTSIFYEQYF.

Notes on this clone: One end of the junction fails to match germline, which may point to a read error. This chain connects TRBV7-7 to TRBJ2-5; D is unclear. The CDR3 spans 13 residues. Per germline, CDR1 SSHAT and CDR2 FNYEAQ (reference sequence). This chain's CDR3 is CASSSAPHGEQYF. The CDR3 DNA follows: TGTGCTAGCAGCTCGGCCCCCCATGGAGAGCAGTACTTC.

This chain uses TRBV27 with TRBJ1-2; 8 bases agree with TRBD1. The CDR3 spans 14 residues. Germline assignment: CDR1 MNHEY and CDR2 SMNVEV (reference sequence). Trimming removed 6 bases from V and 8 bases from J; junction bases left unmatched: 11. This chain's CDR3 is CASSPDRGVEGYTF. The CDR3 bases are TGTGCCAGCAGCCCCGACAGGGGTGTTGAAGGCTACACCTTC.

The gene calls are TRBV7-6 and TRBJ1-4; 9 bases map to TRBD1. Unmatched junction bases numbered 17, after V lost 5 bases and J lost 4 bases. The CDR3 has 19 amino acids. Germline loops: CDR1 SGHVS, CDR2 FNYEAQ. CDR3 nucleotide sequence: TGTGCCAGCAGCGCAGCGCCGGGACAGGGTTCCTTTGGTAATGAAAAACTGTTTTTT. Translated, it gives CASSAAPGQGSFGNEKLFF.

The rearrangement uses TRBV9 and TRBJ2-1, with 8 nucleotides matching TRBD2. The CDR3 loop spans 15 amino acids. Germline CDR1 and CDR2: SGDLS and YYNGEE. J lost 6 bases, V lost 1 base, and 6 bases had no gene match. CDR3 nucleotide sequence: TGTGCCAGCAGCGTATACAGCGGGAGTGGCAATGAGCAGTTCTTC. Its translation is CASSVYSGSGNEQFF.

The V gene is TRBV4-1, the J gene TRBJ2-5; 8 bases are a match to TRBD1. The V segment lost 2 bases and the J segment 3 bases; nucleotides outside the gene matches: 5. The germline V gene has CDR1 MGHRA and CDR2 YSYEKL. This CDR3 contains 15 residues. The CDR3 sequence is CASSQLTGEKETQYF. The CDR3, as DNA: TGCGCCAGCAGCCAATTGACAGGGGAAAAAGAGACCCAGTACTTC.

The rearrangement uses TRBV29-1 and TRBJ2-2; 8 nucleotides align to TRBD1. The CDR3 totals 13 residues. In germline, CDR1 is SQVTM, CDR2 ANQGSEA. Germline trimming cut 4 bases from V and 4 bases from J; bases unmatched to any gene: 2. For the CDR3, the DNA is TGCAGCGTTGGAACAGGGGGCACCGGGGAGCTGTTTTTT. Amino acids: CSVGTGGTGELFF.

V and J are TRBV2 and TRBJ2-5, with TRBD1 matching 11 bases. The assigned J gene may be wrong: the sequence end matches TRBJ2-7 better. This CDR3 spans 16 amino acids. Germline V gene sequence: CDR1 SNHLY, CDR2 FYNNEI. Here the CDR3 reads CASSEAAGTGGYEQYF. Here the CDR3 DNA reads TGTGCCAGCAGTGAAGCGGCCGGGACAGGGGGGTACGAGCAGTACTTC.

J is TRBJ2-7 and V is TRBV6-5; D unresolved. Germline V gives CDR1 MNHEY, CDR2 SVGAGI. The CDR3 spans 12 residues. The ends were cut back, 4 bases at V and 0 bases at J, with 4 bases in the middle. CDR3 DNA sequence: TGTGCCAGCAGTTTAGACTCCTACGAGCAGTACTTC. The encoded protein is CASSLDSYEQYF.

The rearrangement uses TRBV7-6 and TRBJ2-7; weak D call: TRBD2 (6 bases). Germline assignment: CDR1 SGHVS and CDR2 FNYEAQ. Trimming left V 5 bases short and J 4 bases short, with 24 bases between. The CDR3 is made up of 17 amino acids. The CDR3 nucleotides are TGTGCCAGCAGCCGACCGCGGGGAGCTGCGGGGCAATACGAGCAGTACTTC. Protein: CASSRPRGAAGQYEQYF.

The chain uses TRBV30 and TRBJ2-7; D uncertain. CDR3 size: 17 residues. CDR1 is GTSNPN, CDR2 SVGIG, per germline (reference sequence). V was trimmed by 1 base and J by 0 bases, leaving 19 bases between them. The CDR3 loop is CAWSDTTGLGSSYEQYF. The CDR3 DNA reads TGTGCCTGGAGTGATACTACCGGCCTTGGCAGCTCCTACGAGCAGTACTTC.

This chain links TRBV9 with TRBJ2-3; possibly TRBD2 for D (6 bases). Between the trimmed V and J ends, which lost 3 bases and 0 bases, there was a span of 11 bases. The CDR3 spans 15 residues. Germline loops: CDR1 SGDLS, CDR2 YYNGEE. The CDR3, as DNA: TGTGCCAGCAGCGCGGGACTCCCGAGCACAGATACGCAGTATTTT. Protein: CASSAGLPSTDTQYF. The full variable domain, rest sourced from reference TRBV9 and TRBJ2-3, is DSGVTQTPKHLITATGQRVTLRCSPRSGDLSVYWYQQSLDQGLQFLIQYYNGEERAKGNILERFSAQQFPDLHSELNLSSLELGDSALYFCASSAGLPSTDTQYFGPGTRLTVL.

The rearrangement uses TRBV28 and TRBJ1-6; 7 bases are shared with TRBD1. With 5 bases clipped from V and 9 bases from J, the junction kept 7 bases outside the gene matches. Germline assignment: CDR1 MDHEN and CDR2 SYDVKM. There are 14 residues in the CDR3. The CDR3, as DNA: TGTGCCAGCAGTCCGACAGGGTCGGGTTCACCCCTCCACTTT. Translation gives CASSPTGSGSPLHF.

This clone is hyperexpanded (1% or more) within its sample. The rearrangement joins TRBV7-9 to TRBJ1-5; weak D call: TRBD1 (5 bases). V was pared by 6 bases and J by 5 bases, with 17 bases between. The CDR3 sequence is 15 residues long. Germline values: CDR1 SEHNR, CDR2 FQNEAQ (reference sequence). The CDR3 is CASSPSGAGDQPQHF. CDR3 sequence (DNA): TGTGCCAGCAGTCCCTCTGGGGCCGGCGATCAGCCCCAGCATTTT.

This sequence joins TRBV7-2 and TRBJ2-4; 9 bases fit TRBD1. In germline, CDR1 is SGHTA, CDR2 FQGNSA. J was trimmed by 9 bases and V by 5 bases; bases with no gene match: 11. This CDR3 has 15 residues. This CDR3 reads CASSAPDRGLIIQYF. In nucleotides, the CDR3 is TGTGCCAGCAGCGCCCCGGACAGGGGATTAATCATTCAGTACTTC.

This chain links TRBV18 with TRBJ1-2, with 10 bases fitting TRBD1. The length of the CDR3 is 15 residues. The V segment lost 3 bases and the J segment 7 bases; nucleotides outside the gene matches: 8. The V gene's germline CDR1 is KGHSH and CDR2 LQKENI. The CDR3 is CASSPRTGGVGGYTF. CDR3 nucleotides: TGTGCCAGCTCACCGCGGACAGGGGGAGTAGGTGGCTACACCTTC.

This chain uses TRBV15 with TRBJ2-7, with D maybe TRBD1 (6 bases). The CDR3 has 14 residues. Germline values: CDR1 LNHNV, CDR2 YYDKDF (reference sequence). The V end lost 5 bases, the J end lost 4 bases, and 15 bases lay between the germline ends. The CDR3 loop reads CATSAGQGMYEQYF. In DNA, the CDR3 is TGTGCCACCAGCGCCGGGCAGGGGATGTACGAGCAGTACTTC.

This clone has just one count. CDR3 region: CASSLGGLSGNIQYF. CDR3 nucleotide sequence: TGTGCCAGCAGCTTAGGAGGGCTGAGTGGGAACATTCAGTACTTC. The J gene is TRBJ2-4, the V gene TRBV7-9, with D perhaps TRBD2 (5 bases). V was pared by 1 base and J by 7 bases, with 14 bases between. The germline gives CDR1 SEHNR, CDR2 FQNEAQ (reference sequence). The CDR3 contains 15 residues.